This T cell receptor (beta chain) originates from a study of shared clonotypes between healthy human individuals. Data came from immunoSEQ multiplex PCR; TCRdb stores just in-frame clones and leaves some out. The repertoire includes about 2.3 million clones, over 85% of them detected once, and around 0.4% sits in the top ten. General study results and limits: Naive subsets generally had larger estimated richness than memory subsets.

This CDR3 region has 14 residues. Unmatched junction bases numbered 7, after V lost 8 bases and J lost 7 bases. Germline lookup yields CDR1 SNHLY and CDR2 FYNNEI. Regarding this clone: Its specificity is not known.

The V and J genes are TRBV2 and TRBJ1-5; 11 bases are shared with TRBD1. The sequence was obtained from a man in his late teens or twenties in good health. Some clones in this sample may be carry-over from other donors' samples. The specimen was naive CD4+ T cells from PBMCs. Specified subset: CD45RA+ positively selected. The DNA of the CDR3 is TGTGCCAGCCGATTGGGACAGGGGGGACAGCCCCAGCATTTT. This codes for CASRLGQGGQPQHF.